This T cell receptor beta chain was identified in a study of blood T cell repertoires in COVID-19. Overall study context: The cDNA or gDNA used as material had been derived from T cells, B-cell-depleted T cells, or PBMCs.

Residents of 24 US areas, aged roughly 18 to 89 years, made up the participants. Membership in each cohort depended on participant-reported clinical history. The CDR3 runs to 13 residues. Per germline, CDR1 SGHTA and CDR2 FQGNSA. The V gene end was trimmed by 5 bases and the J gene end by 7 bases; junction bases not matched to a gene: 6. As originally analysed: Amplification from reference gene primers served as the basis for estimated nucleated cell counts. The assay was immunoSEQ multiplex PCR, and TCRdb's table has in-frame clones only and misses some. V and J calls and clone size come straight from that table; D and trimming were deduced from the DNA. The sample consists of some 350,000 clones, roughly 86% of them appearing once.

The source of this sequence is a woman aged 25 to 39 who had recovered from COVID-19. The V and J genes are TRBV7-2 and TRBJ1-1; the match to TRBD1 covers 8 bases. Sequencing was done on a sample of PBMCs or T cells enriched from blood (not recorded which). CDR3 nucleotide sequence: TGTGCCAGCAGCCGACAGGGGAGTCGTGAAGCTTTCTTT. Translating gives CASSRQGSREAFF.